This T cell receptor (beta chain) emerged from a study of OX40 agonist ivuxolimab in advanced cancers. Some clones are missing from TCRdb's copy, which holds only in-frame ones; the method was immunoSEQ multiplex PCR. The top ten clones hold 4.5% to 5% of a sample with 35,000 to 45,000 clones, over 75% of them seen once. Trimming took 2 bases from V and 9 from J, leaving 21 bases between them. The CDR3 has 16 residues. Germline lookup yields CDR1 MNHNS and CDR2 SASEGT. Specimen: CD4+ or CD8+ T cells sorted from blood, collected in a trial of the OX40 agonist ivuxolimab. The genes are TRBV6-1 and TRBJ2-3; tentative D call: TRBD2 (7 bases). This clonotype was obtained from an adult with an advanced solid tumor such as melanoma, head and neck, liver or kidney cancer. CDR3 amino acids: CASSESGGAAGRTQYF. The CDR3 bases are TGTGCCAGCAGTGAAAGTGGGGGGGCGGCCGGTCGGACGCAGTATTTT.